This paragraph reports one T cell receptor beta chain. Its target is unknown. With a much larger clone just one base away, this may be a read error. The data are from a study of breast tumors, draining lymph nodes, adjacent tissues. Study-wide results and limits: Tumor TCR diversity was below lymph nodes but above nontumor tissue. Data fit most tumor T cells coming from lymph node, expanding in tumor. Compared with basal-like, luminal-like tumors shared significantly more repertoire with nontumor tissue. The lymph node origin of tumor T cells was framed as consistent with a hypothesis, not demonstrated.

TCRdb called the multiplex PCR reads again in MiXCR, with one record for every CDR3 protein. The repertoire holds over 250,000 distinct CDR3 sequences, with over 25% as singletons. The CDR3 is made up of 15 amino acids. Looked up from germline, CDR1 is LNHDA and CDR2 is SQIVND (reference sequence). Trimming took off 3 bases at V and 11 bases at J, with 21 bases between the two ends. Samples came from axillary lymph nodes draining the breast cancer. The receptor was isolated from a female donor with breast cancer. Some clones in this sample may be carry-over from other donors' samples. This sequence joins TRBV19 and TRBJ2-3, with D possibly matching TRBD1 (6 bases). The sample taken for sequencing was axillary lymph node tissue. The CDR3 DNA reads TGTGCCAGTAGTATTCAGAGGACAGCAACCGGCGGGCAGTATTTT. Translation: CASSIQRTATGGQYF.